The 2 T cell receptor beta chains given below trace back to one sample, sequenced in a study of glioma-infiltrating T cells after dendritic cell vaccination (TCRdb year 2016). To prepare the library, the immunoSEQ multiplex PCR assay was applied. TCRdb stores this immuneACCESS table with in-frame sequences only. Part of the clones is absent; in the studies checked, under half of the shortfall reflects unresolved V genes, and no reason is known for the rest. For this sample the table gives approximately 100,000 clones, of which about 80% were detected only once. The ten largest clones add up to around 6% of the sample. Specimen: blood, collected before dendritic cell vaccination. The receptors stem from a human donor with glioblastoma.

Worth noting for this clone: This sample includes further DNA sequences coding for the same CDR3. V usage is TRBV5-4 and J usage is TRBJ2-1, with D hard to call. CDR1 is SGHNT and CDR2 is YYREEE in the germline V gene (reference sequence). The V gene lost 1 base and the J gene lost 7 bases, with 9 bases spanning the gap. This CDR3 comprises 13 residues. DNA of the CDR3: TGTGCCAGCAGCTTGAGAGGTGGGAATGAGCAGTTCTTC. Protein: CASSLRGGNEQFF.

The sample holds one count of this clone. The chain carries TRBV7-9 and TRBJ1-5, with 7 nucleotides matching TRBD1. With V trimmed by 5 bases and J by 6 bases, 7 bases remained unmatched. Germline V lookup: CDR1 SEHNR, CDR2 FQNEAQ (reference sequence). The CDR3 covers 14 residues. CDR3 amino acids: CASSLDRDGQPQHF. The CDR3 nucleotides read TGTGCCAGCAGCCTAGACAGGGACGGTCAGCCCCAGCATTTT.